A single sample gave rise to the 18 T cell receptor beta chains below, sequenced in a study of long-term antiretroviral therapy in people with HIV. Running of the v3.0 immunoSEQ assay took place at survey level. Clones were sequenced by immunoSEQ multiplex PCR, and TCRdb holds only the in-frame ones, with some missing. Of some 25,000 clones in the sample, about four fifths were seen once. The sequences come from unsorted PBMCs, collected 1.1 years before starting antiretroviral therapy. The receptors were gathered from a woman in her twenties or thirties with HIV.

The V gene is TRBV7-6, the J gene TRBJ1-5; D remains unclear. The V end lost 3 bases, the J end lost 5 bases, and 8 bases lay between the germline ends. This CDR3 is built from 13 residues. Germline-derived CDR1 and CDR2 are SGHVS and FNYEAQ. The CDR3 sequence: CASSFGGDQPQHF. The CDR3 nucleotides read TGTGCCAGCAGCTTTGGTGGGGATCAGCCCCAGCATTTT.

The chain recombines TRBV12-2 with TRBJ1-2. TRBV12-2 is a known pseudogene. The CDR3 contains 14 residues. The CDR3 DNA is TGTGCAAGTCGCTTAGGAGGGACCGGGTATGGCTACACCTTC. Its protein product is CASRLGGTGYGYTF.

This clone was recorded a few times. The genes are TRBV19 and TRBJ2-5; the D is unclear. CDR1 LNHDA and CDR2 SQIVND come from the germline V gene (reference sequence). This CDR3 has 15 amino acids. V lost 5 bases to trimming and J lost 2 bases, with 15 bases between them. CDR3 nucleotide sequence: TGTGCCAGTAGTCCGACGGTGGTTCGGCAAGAGACCCAGTACTTC. Translating gives CASSPTVVRQETQYF. The full variable domain, in which reference TRBV19 and TRBJ2-5 provide the parts outside the CDR3, is DGGITQSPKYLFRKEGQNVTLSCEQNLNHDAMYWYRQDPGQGLRLIYYSQIVNDFQKGDIAEGYSVSREKKESFPLTVTSAQKNPTAFYLCASSPTVVRQETQYFGPGTRLLVL.

This clone was observed a single time. This chain uses TRBV6-1 with TRBJ1-2; D is undetermined. CDR1 MNHNS and CDR2 SASEGT come from the germline V gene. This CDR3 is built from 11 residues. Between the trimmed V and J ends, which lost 4 bases and 1 base, there was a span of 1 base. In DNA, the CDR3 is TGTGCCAGCAGTGGTAACTATGGCTACACCTTC. Its protein is CASSGNYGYTF.

This clone was seen only a few times. The V and J genes are TRBV29-1 and TRBJ1-1; the D is unclear. Germline assignment: CDR1 SQVTM and CDR2 ANQGSEA. The CDR3 totals 12 residues. V shed 3 bases and J shed 0 bases, with 5 bases lying between them. The CDR3 reads CSVDRLNTEAFF. Here the CDR3 DNA reads TGCAGCGTTGACCGATTGAACACTGAAGCTTTCTTT.

The J gene is TRBJ1-1, the V gene TRBV6-1; 7 bases map to TRBD1. CDR3 length: 15 residues. Per germline, CDR1 MNHNS and CDR2 SASEGT. V was pared by 3 bases and J by 5 bases, with 9 bases of the junction left unmatched. CDR3 region: CASSDVRQGRTEAFF. For the CDR3, the DNA is TGTGCCAGCAGTGATGTGAGACAGGGTAGGACTGAAGCTTTCTTT.

The chain combines TRBV18 with TRBJ1-2, with TRBD1 matching over 7 bases. Germline CDR1 and CDR2: KGHSH and LQKENI. The V segment lost 4 bases and the J segment 2 bases; nucleotides outside the gene matches: 7. The CDR3 extends over 15 amino acids. Written as DNA, the CDR3 is TGTGCCAGCTCACAAATGACAGGGACCAACTATGGCTACACCTTC. Translating gives CASSQMTGTNYGYTF.

The chain couples TRBV5-1 to TRBJ1-1; D is perhaps TRBD1 (5 bases). The CDR3 covers 13 residues. V lost 3 bases and J lost 5, with 11 bases in between. CDR1 and CDR2 from the germline V gene are SGHRS and YFSETQ. The CDR3 region has the DNA TGCGCCAGCAGCTCGGCAGGGTGGACTGAAGCTTTCTTT. Amino acids: CASSSAGWTEAFF. Drawing the rest from reference TRBV5-1 and TRBJ1-1, the complete variable domain is KAGVTQTPRYLIKTRGQQVTLSCSPISGHRSVSWYQQTPGQGLQFLFEYFSETQRNKGNFPGRFSGRQFSNSRSEMNVSTLELGDSALYLCASSSAGWTEAFFGQGTRLTVV.

The chain employs TRBV27 and TRBJ2-1; no clear D gene. Per the germline V gene, CDR1 is MNHEY and CDR2 is SMNVEV (reference sequence). The CDR3 is 17 amino acids. V lost 2 bases and J lost 0, with 14 bases in between. In DNA form, the CDR3 reads TGTGCCAGCAGTTTAGGTGGCAGACTGTCCTCCTACAATGAGCAGTTCTTC. Protein: CASSLGGRLSSYNEQFF.

This rearrangement joins TRBV29-1 to TRBJ1-1; D is ambiguous. The V and J ends lost 4 bases and 0 bases respectively, with 9 bases between them. The germline V gene encodes CDR1 SQVTM and CDR2 ANQGSEA. This CDR3 contains 13 residues. The CDR3 bases are TGCAGCGTTGTGGCAGTGTTGAACACTGAAGCTTTCTTT. It codes for CSVVAVLNTEAFF.

The rearrangement joins TRBV19 to TRBJ1-4; TRBD1 matches at 9 bases. Germline V lookup: CDR1 LNHDA, CDR2 SQIVND (reference sequence). Germline trimming cut 6 bases from V and 8 bases from J; bases unmatched to any gene: 1. The CDR3 totals 12 residues. The CDR3, as DNA: TGTGCCAGTAGGGACAGGGGAGAAAAACTGTTTTTT. Amino acids: CASRDRGEKLFF. Filled out from reference TRBV19 and TRBJ1-4, the complete variable domain reads DGGITQSPKYLFRKEGQNVTLSCEQNLNHDAMYWYRQDPGQGLRLIYYSQIVNDFQKGDIAEGYSVSREKKESFPLTVTSAQKNPTAFYLCASRDRGEKLFFGSGTQLSVL.

The gene calls are TRBV28 and TRBJ2-5, with 9 nucleotides matching TRBD2. CDR1 and CDR2 (germline): MDHEN, SYDVKM. The CDR3 extends over 13 amino acids. The V segment lost 7 bases and the J segment 5 bases; nucleotides outside the gene matches: 5. The CDR3 DNA is TGTGCCAGCACTGATAGCGGGGGCGAGACCCAGTACTTC. This codes for CASTDSGGETQYF.

This clone was picked up a small number of times. The genes are TRBV27 and TRBJ1-2; possible D gene TRBD1, 5 bases. This CDR3 has 13 residues. Trimming stripped 5 bases from V and 8 bases from J, with 15 bases between. Germline assignment: CDR1 MNHEY and CDR2 SMNVEV (reference sequence). The CDR3 loop is CASSPGPRRGYTF. The CDR3 DNA reads TGTGCCAGCAGTCCGGGACCGAGAAGGGGCTACACCTTC.

The rearrangement uses TRBV28 and TRBJ1-2; TRBD1 matches at 8 bases. V lost 4 bases, J lost 8 bases, and 18 bases stayed unmatched. The CDR3 is 17 residues long. Germline V gene data show CDR1 as MDHEN and CDR2 as SYDVKM. This chain's CDR3 is CASSSDTLQGRGHGYTF. CDR3 DNA sequence: TGTGCCAGCAGTTCGGATACCCTGCAGGGCAGGGGGCACGGCTACACCTTC.

The chain joins TRBV9 to TRBJ2-3; 7 bases are shared with TRBD1. The CDR3 length is 14 residues. Germline CDR1 SGDLS, CDR2 YYNGEE. Trimming at V came to 6 bases and at J to 6 bases, leaving 10 bases not matched to a gene. The CDR3 sequence is CASNQGQARDTQYF. The CDR3 DNA follows: TGTGCCAGCAACCAAGGACAGGCCCGGGATACGCAGTATTTT. Using reference TRBV9 and TRBJ2-3 for the parts outside the CDR3, the full variable domain is DSGVTQTPKHLITATGQRVTLRCSPRSGDLSVYWYQQSLDQGLQFLIQYYNGEERAKGNILERFSAQQFPDLHSELNLSSLELGDSALYFCASNQGQARDTQYFGPGTRLTVL.

The chain employs TRBV7-2 and TRBJ1-1, with D tentatively TRBD1 (5 bases). The CDR3 length is 13 residues. CDR1 is SGHTA, CDR2 FQGNSA, per germline. Trimming stripped 5 bases from V and 10 bases from J, with 17 bases between. CDR3 sequence: CASSLRVSGGAFF. CDR3 nucleotide sequence: TGTGCCAGCAGCCTAAGGGTTAGCGGGGGAGCTTTCTTT.

V and J are TRBV5-1 and TRBJ2-3; possibly TRBD2 for D (5 bases). The CDR3 totals 14 residues. Germline V lookup: CDR1 SGHRS, CDR2 YFSETQ. Trimming pared 9 bases from V and 5 bases from J, leaving 19 bases between. The CDR3 loop reads CATRRAGWRDTQYF. CDR3 bases: TGCGCCACCAGGCGGGCCGGGTGGAGAGATACGCAGTATTTT.

The J gene is TRBJ1-5, the V gene TRBV19; 7 bases map to TRBD1. Germline CDR1 LNHDA, CDR2 SQIVND (reference sequence). The V and J ends lost 5 bases and 7 bases, in that order; junction bases with no gene match: 11. The CDR3 loop spans 15 amino acids. CDR3 nucleotides: TGTGCCAGTAGTGACCCTTGGGACAGCGGGCAGCCCCAGCATTTT. Encoded protein: CASSDPWDSGQPQHF.